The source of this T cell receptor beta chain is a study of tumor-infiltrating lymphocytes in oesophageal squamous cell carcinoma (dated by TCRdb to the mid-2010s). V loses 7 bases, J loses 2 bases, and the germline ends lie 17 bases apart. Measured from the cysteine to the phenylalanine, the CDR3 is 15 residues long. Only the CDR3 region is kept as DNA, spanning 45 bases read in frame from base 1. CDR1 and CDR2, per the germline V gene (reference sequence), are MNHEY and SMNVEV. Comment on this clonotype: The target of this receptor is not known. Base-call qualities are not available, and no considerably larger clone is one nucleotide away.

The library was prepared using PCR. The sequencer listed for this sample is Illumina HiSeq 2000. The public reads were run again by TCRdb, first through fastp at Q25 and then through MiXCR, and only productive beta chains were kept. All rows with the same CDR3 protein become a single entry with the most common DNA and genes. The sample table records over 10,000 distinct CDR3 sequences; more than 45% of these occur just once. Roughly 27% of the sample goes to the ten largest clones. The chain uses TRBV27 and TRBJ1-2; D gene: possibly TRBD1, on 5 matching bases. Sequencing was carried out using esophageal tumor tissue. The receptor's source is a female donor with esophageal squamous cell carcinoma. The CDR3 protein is CASTSRGEGNYGYTF. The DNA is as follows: TGTGCCAGCACCTCACGGGGGGAGGGGAACTATGGCTACACCTTC.